The present T cell receptor beta chain was sequenced within a study of blood T cell repertoires in COVID-19. Study-level background: Acute and convalescent COVID-19 specimens originated in the United States, Italy and Spain. PBMCs, B-cell-depleted T cells, or T cells provided the cDNA or gDNA that made up the material.

In the source study's methods: The assay estimated nucleated cells by amplifying reference gene primers. This table comes from immunoSEQ multiplex PCR, and its TCRdb copy is limited to in-frame clones, with some not included. V, J and clone size were drawn from that table, and D and trimming were deduced from the DNA. This table has approximately 120,000 clones, more than 75% appearing once. The length of the CDR3 is 17 residues. Trimming removed 6 bases from V and 3 bases from J; junction bases left unmatched: 17. CDR1 SNHLY and CDR2 FYNNEI come from the germline V gene. This chain connects TRBV2 to TRBJ2-7; 7 nucleotides align to TRBD1. What was sequenced was peripheral blood. The TCR sequence derives from a human donor in a cohort sampled during active COVID-19. CDR3 in amino acids: CASSLQSLDRISYEQYF. The DNA for the CDR3 is TGTGCCAGCAGCCTGCAAAGCTTGGACAGGATCAGCTACGAGCAGTACTTC.